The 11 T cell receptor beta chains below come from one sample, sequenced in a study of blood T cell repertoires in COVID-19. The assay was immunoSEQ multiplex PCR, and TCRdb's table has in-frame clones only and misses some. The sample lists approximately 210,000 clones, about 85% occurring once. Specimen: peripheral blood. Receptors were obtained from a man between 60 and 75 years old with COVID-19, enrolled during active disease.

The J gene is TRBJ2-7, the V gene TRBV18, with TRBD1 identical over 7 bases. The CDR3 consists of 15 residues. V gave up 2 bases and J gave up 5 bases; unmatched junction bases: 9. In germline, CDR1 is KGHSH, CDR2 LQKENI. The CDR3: CASSPGSTGAHEQYF. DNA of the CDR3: TGTGCCAGCTCACCAGGGAGTACAGGGGCCCACGAGCAGTACTTC.

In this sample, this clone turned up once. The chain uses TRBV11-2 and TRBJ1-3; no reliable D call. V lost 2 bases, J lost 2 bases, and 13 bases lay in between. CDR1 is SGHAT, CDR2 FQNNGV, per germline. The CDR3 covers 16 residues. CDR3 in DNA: TGTGCCAGCAGCTTAACGGTACAGACCACTGGAAACACCATATATTTT. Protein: CASSLTVQTTGNTIYF.

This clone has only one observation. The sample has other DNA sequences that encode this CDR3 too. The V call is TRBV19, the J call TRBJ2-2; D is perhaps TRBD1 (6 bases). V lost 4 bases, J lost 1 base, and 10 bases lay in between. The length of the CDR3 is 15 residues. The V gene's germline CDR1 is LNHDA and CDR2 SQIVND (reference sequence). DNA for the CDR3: TGTGCCAGTAGTAGTCGACAGGTGAACACCGGGGAGCTGTTTTTT. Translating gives CASSSRQVNTGELFF.

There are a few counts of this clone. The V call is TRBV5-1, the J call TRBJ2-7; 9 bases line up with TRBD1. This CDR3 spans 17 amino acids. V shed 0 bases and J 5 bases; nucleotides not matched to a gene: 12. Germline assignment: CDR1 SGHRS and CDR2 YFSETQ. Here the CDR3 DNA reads TGCGCCAGCAGCTTGGGATTCCCCGGACAGGGGCACCACGAGCAGTACTTC. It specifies CASSLGFPGQGHHEQYF. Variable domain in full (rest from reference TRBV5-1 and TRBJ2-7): KAGVTQTPRYLIKTRGQQVTLSCSPISGHRSVSWYQQTPGQGLQFLFEYFSETQRNKGNFPGRFSGRQFSNSRSEMNVSTLELGDSALYLCASSLGFPGQGHHEQYFGPGTRLTVT.

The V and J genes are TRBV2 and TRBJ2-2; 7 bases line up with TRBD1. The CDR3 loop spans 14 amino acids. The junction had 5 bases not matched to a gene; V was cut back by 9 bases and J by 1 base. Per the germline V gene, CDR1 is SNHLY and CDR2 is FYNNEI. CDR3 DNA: TGTGCCAGTTCGGGACAGATGAACACCGGGGAGCTGTTTTTT. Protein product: CASSGQMNTGELFF.

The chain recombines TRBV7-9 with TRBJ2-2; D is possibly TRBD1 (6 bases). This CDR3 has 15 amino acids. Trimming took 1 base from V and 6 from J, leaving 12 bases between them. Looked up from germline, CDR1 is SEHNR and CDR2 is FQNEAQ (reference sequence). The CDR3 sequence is CASSLGQGRPGELFF. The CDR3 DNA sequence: TGTGCCAGCAGCTTAGGTCAGGGGCGCCCCGGGGAGCTGTTTTTT.

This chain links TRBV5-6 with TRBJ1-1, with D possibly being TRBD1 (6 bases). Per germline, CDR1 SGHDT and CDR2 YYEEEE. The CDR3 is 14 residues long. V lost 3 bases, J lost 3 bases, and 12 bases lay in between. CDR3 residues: CASSYQQGDTEAFF. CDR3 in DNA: TGTGCCAGCAGCTATCAACAGGGCGACACTGAAGCTTTCTTT.

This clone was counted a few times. DNA for the CDR3: TGTGCCAGCAGCCAGGTGGGCGCCGGCTATGGCTACACCTTC. It yields the protein CASSQVGAGYGYTF. The chain combines TRBV3-1 (or the pseudogene TRBV3-2) with TRBJ1-2; the D is unclear. Trimming pared 3 bases from V and 4 bases from J, leaving 12 bases between. The CDR3 loop spans 14 amino acids. Germline CDR1 and CDR2: LGHDT and YNNKEL (reference sequence).

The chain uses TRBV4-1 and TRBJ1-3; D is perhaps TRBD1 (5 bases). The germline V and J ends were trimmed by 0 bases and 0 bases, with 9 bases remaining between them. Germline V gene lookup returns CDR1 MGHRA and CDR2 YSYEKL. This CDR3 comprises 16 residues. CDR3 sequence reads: CASSQDRQPSGNTIYF. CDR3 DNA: TGCGCCAGCAGCCAAGATCGACAGCCCTCTGGAAACACCATATATTTT.

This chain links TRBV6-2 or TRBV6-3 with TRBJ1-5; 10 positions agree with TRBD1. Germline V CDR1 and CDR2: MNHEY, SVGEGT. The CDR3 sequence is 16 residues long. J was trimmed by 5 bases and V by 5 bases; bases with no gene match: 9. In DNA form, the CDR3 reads TGTGCCAGCAGTCATCCCGGGACAGGGGTTCATCAGCCCCAGCATTTT. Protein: CASSHPGTGVHQPQHF.

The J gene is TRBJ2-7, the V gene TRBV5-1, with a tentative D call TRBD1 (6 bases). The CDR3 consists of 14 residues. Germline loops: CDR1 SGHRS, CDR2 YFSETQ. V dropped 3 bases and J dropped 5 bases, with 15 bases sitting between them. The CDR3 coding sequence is TGCGCCAGCAGCTCCCAGACAGGCGCCCACGAGCAGTACTTC. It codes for CASSSQTGAHEQYF.